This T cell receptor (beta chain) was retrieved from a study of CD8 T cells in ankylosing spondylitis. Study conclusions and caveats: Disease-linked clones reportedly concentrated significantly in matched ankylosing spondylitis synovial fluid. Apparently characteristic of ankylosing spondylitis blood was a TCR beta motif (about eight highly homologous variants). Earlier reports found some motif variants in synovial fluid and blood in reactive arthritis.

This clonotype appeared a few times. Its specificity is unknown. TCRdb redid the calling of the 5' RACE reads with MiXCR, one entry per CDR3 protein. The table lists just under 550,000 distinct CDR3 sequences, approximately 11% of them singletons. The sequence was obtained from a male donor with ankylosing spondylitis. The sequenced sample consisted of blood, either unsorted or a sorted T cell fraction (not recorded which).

CDR3 region: CASSVNGGLSYTF. Here the CDR3 DNA reads TGTGCCAGCAGCGTAAACGGAGGTTTAAGCTACACCTTC. The gene calls are TRBV9 and TRBJ1-2; unclear D gene. The CDR3 is 13 residues long. Trimming removed 1 base from V and 9 bases from J, with 13 bases in between. Germline V gene lookup returns CDR1 SGDLS and CDR2 YYNGEE. Full variable domain (missing parts from reference TRBV9 and TRBJ1-2): DSGVTQTPKHLITATGQRVTLRCSPRSGDLSVYWYQQSLDQGLQFLIQYYNGEERAKGNILERFSAQQFPDLHSELNLSSLELGDSALYFCASSVNGGLSYTFGSGTRLTVV.